The clone carrying this T cell receptor (beta chain) occurred a few times. Its target is not known. The sample originates from a study of blood T cells in healthy people across ages. A sample-barcoded 5' primer and a J-beta primer mix were used in a second PCR of about 7 to 12 cycles. One entry per CDR3 protein results from TCRdb running MiXCR on the 5' RACE reads. Among around 1,500,000 distinct CDR3 sequences listed, 35% to 45% were seen once. Study findings and constraints: Naive T cell percentage showed a strong correlation with TCR beta diversity.

The material sequenced was blood. The clonotype originates from a woman under 30 in good health.

CDR3 coding DNA: TGTGCCAGCAGTTCACGGGACCTAGCGGGGGTTGGACGCTACGAGCAGTACTTC. It codes for CASSSRDLAGVGRYEQYF. This chain uses TRBV12-3 or TRBV12-4 with TRBJ2-7, with 10 bases lining up with TRBD2. Trimming cost V 4 bases and J 3 bases; bases outside gene matches: 15. CDR3 length: 18 residues.